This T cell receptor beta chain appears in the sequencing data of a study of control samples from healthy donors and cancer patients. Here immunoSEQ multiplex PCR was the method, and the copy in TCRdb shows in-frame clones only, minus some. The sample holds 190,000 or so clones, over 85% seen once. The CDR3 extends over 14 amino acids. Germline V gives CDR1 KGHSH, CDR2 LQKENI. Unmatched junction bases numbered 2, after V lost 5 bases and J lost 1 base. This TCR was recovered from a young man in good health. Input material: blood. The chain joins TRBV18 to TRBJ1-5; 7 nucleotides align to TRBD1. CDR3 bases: TGTGCCAGCTCATTGACAGGGAGCAATCAGCCCCAGCATTTT. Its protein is CASSLTGSNQPQHF.